The 18 T cell receptor beta chains below all came from one sample that was sequenced in a study of CD8 T cells in Susac syndrome. With random hexamers, about 0.5 to 1 ug RNA was reverse transcribed. A single record per CDR3 protein comes from TCRdb applying MiXCR to the immunoSEQ multiplex PCR reads. The top ten clones hold over 0.1% of a sample with 250,000 to 300,000 distinct CDR3 sequences, approximately 85% of them seen once. Sequencing was performed on CD8+ T cells from PBMCs. All receptors derive from a human donor with multiple sclerosis.

In this sample, this clonotype turned up a few times. The V call is TRBV9, the J call TRBJ2-2; perhaps D is TRBD1 or TRBD2 (5 bases each). Germline loops: CDR1 SGDLS, CDR2 YYNGEE. Trimming took off 0 bases at V and 4 bases at J, with 7 bases between the two ends. This CDR3 contains 14 residues. This CDR3 is CASSVEGTTGELFF. CDR3 nucleotide sequence: TGTGCCAGCAGCGTAGAGGGGACCACCGGGGAGCTGTTTTTT.

There are a few counts of this clonotype. The J gene is TRBJ2-3, the V gene TRBV6-1, with 9 bases lining up with TRBD1. Trimming removed 5 bases from V and 1 base from J; junction bases left unmatched: 4. The CDR3 consists of 15 residues. Germline V gives CDR1 MNHNS, CDR2 SASEGT. DNA for the CDR3: TGTGCCAGCAGTACCGGACAGGGGCGCACAGATACGCAGTATTTT. Translated: CASSTGQGRTDTQYF.

The chain is built from TRBV2 and TRBJ1-6; 9 bases are shared with TRBD1. After removal of 8 bases from V and 10 bases from J, the junction contained 6 bases not matched to a gene. The CDR3 is 13 amino acids. Germline loops: CDR1 SNHLY, CDR2 FYNNEI. In nucleotides, the CDR3 is TGTGCCAGCTCGGACAGGGGTTCCTCACCCCTCCACTTT. Residues: CASSDRGSSPLHF.

The rearrangement joins TRBV19 to TRBJ2-4; no firm D call. V lost 10 bases and J 1 base, leaving 11 bases between the germline ends. This CDR3 spans 13 amino acids. Germline CDR1 reads LNHDA; CDR2 reads SQIVND (reference sequence). The CDR3, as DNA: TGTGCCACCCTGCGCGACGCCAAAAACATTCAGTACTTC. Protein sequence: CATLRDAKNIQYF.

The chain is built from TRBV2 and TRBJ1-1; D not resolved. This CDR3 has 11 residues. V lost 8 bases, J lost 5 bases, and 9 bases lay in between. The germline V gene encodes CDR1 SNHLY and CDR2 FYNNEI. CDR3 coding DNA: TGTGCCAGCCCCGAGAGGACTGAAGCTTTCTTT. It encodes CASPERTEAFF.

This clonotype showed up just once. V is TRBV7-3 and J is TRBJ2-7, with TRBD1 matching over 9 bases. The CDR3 sequence is 14 residues long. Germline V CDR1 and CDR2: SGHTA, FQGTGA. Germline trimming cut 5 bases from V and 4 bases from J; bases unmatched to any gene: 6. Written as DNA, the CDR3 is TGTGCCAGCAGCCCTGGGACAGGGAAGTACGAGCAGTACTTC. Amino acid sequence: CASSPGTGKYEQYF.

Note on this clonotype: A read error may produce the germline difference seen at one junction end. The rearrangement joins TRBV19 to TRBJ1-1; 8 nucleotides match TRBD1. Germline loops: CDR1 LNHDA, CDR2 SQIVND (reference sequence). The CDR3 is 15 residues long. CDR3: CASSIGTGVVTEALF. Written as DNA, the CDR3 is TGTGCCAGTAGTATCGGGACAGGCGTAGTCACTGAAGCTTTGTTT.

This chain links TRBV7-9 with TRBJ2-2; D call uncertain. Trimming removed 5 bases from V and 5 bases from J, with 15 bases in between. Germline assignment: CDR1 SEHNR and CDR2 FQNEAQ (reference sequence). The CDR3 runs 15 residues. In DNA, the CDR3 is TGTGCCAGCAGCCAGCAGCTTAAGGTGACCGGGGAGCTGTTTTTT. Translating gives CASSQQLKVTGELFF.

The chain employs TRBV5-6 and TRBJ2-7, with no clear D. V was pared by 0 bases and J by 5 bases, with 6 bases between. This CDR3 spans 12 amino acids. Germline CDR1 SGHDT, CDR2 YYEEEE. The DNA for the CDR3 is TGTGCCAGCAGCTTGGGAGTTGACGAGCAGTACTTC. Encoded protein: CASSLGVDEQYF.

The rearrangement uses TRBV27 and TRBJ2-1; D possibly corresponds to TRBD2 (6 bases). Germline values: CDR1 MNHEY, CDR2 SMNVEV (reference sequence). The CDR3 totals 14 residues. The V gene lost 2 bases and the J gene lost 6 bases, with 11 bases spanning the gap. This CDR3 is CASSLAGNGNEQFF. DNA for the CDR3: TGTGCCAGCAGTTTAGCGGGAAATGGCAATGAGCAGTTCTTC.

V usage is TRBV9 and J usage is TRBJ2-1; 9 bases are shared with TRBD2. CDR1 and CDR2 (germline): SGDLS, YYNGEE. J lost 8 bases, V lost 0 bases, and 6 bases had no gene match. The CDR3 loop spans 15 amino acids. CDR3 residues: CASSVGGGRGDEQFF. The CDR3 bases are TGTGCCAGCAGCGTAGGAGGCGGGAGGGGGGATGAGCAGTTCTTC.

The V gene is TRBV2, the J gene TRBJ2-7; 8 nucleotides line up with TRBD2. The germline V gene encodes CDR1 SNHLY and CDR2 FYNNEI. The CDR3 runs 14 residues. V lost 4 bases and J lost 1; bases outside the gene matches: 3. CDR3: CASSVGRGSYEQYF. The CDR3 bases are TGTGCCAGCAGTGTCGGGAGGGGTTCCTACGAGCAGTACTTC.

The rearrangement uses TRBV5-1 and TRBJ2-7; D unclear. The CDR3 extends over 15 amino acids. CDR1 SGHRS and CDR2 YFSETQ come from the germline V gene. Between the trimmed V and J ends, which lost 1 base and 2 bases, there was a span of 13 bases. The CDR3 spells CASSLFGSVAYEQYF. CDR3 sequence (DNA): TGCGCCAGCAGCTTGTTTGGGTCGGTAGCCTACGAGCAGTACTTC.

This clonotype was found once. The CDR3 DNA reads as TGTGCCAGTAGTATAGAGGCAGGGGACGGCTACACCTTC. Protein sequence: CASSIEAGDGYTF. The chain has TRBV19 and TRBJ1-2; the D gene is possibly TRBD1 (6 bases). In germline, CDR1 is LNHDA, CDR2 SQIVND (reference sequence). Trimming took 0 bases from V and 8 from J, leaving 10 bases between them. The CDR3 contains 13 residues.

This rearrangement joins TRBV27 to TRBJ1-1; the D gene is possibly TRBD1 (5 bases). V shed 1 base and J shed 8 bases, with 14 bases lying between them. CDR3 size: 14 residues. The germline V gene has CDR1 MNHEY and CDR2 SMNVEV (reference sequence). The CDR3 region is CASSLYAGGEEAFF. The CDR3 DNA follows: TGTGCCAGCAGTTTATACGCCGGAGGGGAGGAAGCTTTCTTT.

The chain is built from TRBV12-3 or TRBV12-4 and TRBJ2-2; D is unresolved. The CDR3 extends over 16 amino acids. The V gene lost 3 bases and the J gene lost 7 bases, with 18 bases spanning the gap. CDR3 DNA: TGTGCCAGCAGTTTGTTGAATCTGATGGGCCTCGGGGAGCTGTTTTTT. Translating it yields CASSLLNLMGLGELFF.

The rearrangement joins TRBV2 to TRBJ2-3, with 9 bases matching TRBD2. Germline lookup yields CDR1 SNHLY and CDR2 FYNNEI. Trimming took 9 bases from V and 3 from J; bases not matched to a gene: 16. CDR3 size: 17 residues. CDR3 residues: CARPPAGGPGATDTQYF. CDR3 DNA sequence: TGTGCCAGACCTCCGGCGGGAGGGCCAGGTGCGACAGATACGCAGTATTTT. Full variable domain (outside the CDR3, taken from reference TRBV2 and TRBJ2-3): EPEVTQTPSHQVTQMGQEVILRCVPISNHLYFYWYRQILGQKVEFLVSFYNNEISEKSEIFDDQFSVERPDGSNFTLKIRSTKLEDSAMYFCARPPAGGPGATDTQYFGPGTRLTVL.

This sequence joins TRBV6-4 and TRBJ2-1; TRBD2 matches 12 bases. The CDR3 has 15 amino acids. V shed 6 bases, J shed 4 bases, and the junction held 4 bases outside the gene matches. Germline CDR1 MRHNA, CDR2 SNTAGT. The CDR3 here is CASSRTSGDYNEQFF. CDR3 nucleotide sequence: TGTGCCAGCAGCCGGACTAGCGGGGATTACAATGAGCAGTTCTTC.